These 24 T cell receptor beta chains originate from one sample sequenced in a study of technical replicates of blood from four donors. Measured with immunoSEQ multiplex PCR; TCRdb has only the in-frame clones, and not every one. The sample gives 10,000 to 13,000 clones, around 94% of which show up once; roughly 7% is in the top ten. The material sequenced was PBMCs. The receptor set was obtained from a human donor in good health.

This chain uses TRBV28 with TRBJ2-3, with TRBD2 matching 9 bases. Germline V lookup: CDR1 MDHEN, CDR2 SYDVKM. This CDR3 is built from 16 residues. The V gene end was trimmed by 6 bases and the J gene end by 1 base; junction bases not matched to a gene: 8. The chain's CDR3 is CASSLARTSGTDTQYF. The CDR3 DNA reads TGTGCCAGCAGCTTAGCTAGGACTAGCGGCACAGATACGCAGTATTTT.

CDR3: CASSPSRTGSEAFF. DNA of the CDR3: TGTGCCAGCTCACCGTCTAGGACAGGGAGTGAAGCTTTCTTT. The chain links TRBV18 to TRBJ1-1; 8 bases match TRBD1. The CDR3 sequence is 14 residues long. CDR1 and CDR2 from the germline V gene are KGHSH and LQKENI. The J segment lost 7 bases and the V segment lost 3 bases, leaving 7 bases of the junction unmatched.

The CDR3 DNA sequence: TGTGCCAGCAGCCTCCGTCAGGGAAGTTGGACTAGCGGGATCCAAGAGACCCAGTACTTC. Translated, it gives CASSLRQGSWTSGIQETQYF. This chain links TRBV13 with TRBJ2-5; 12 bases match TRBD2. Germline CDR1 and CDR2: PRHDT and FYEKMQ (reference sequence). CDR3 length equals 20 residues. Trimming took 5 bases from V and 1 from J; bases not matched to a gene: 17.

The chain recombines TRBV5-4 with TRBJ2-4; 8 bases agree with TRBD2. Germline CDR1 reads SGHNT; CDR2 reads YYREEE (reference sequence). J was trimmed by 5 bases and V by 4 bases; bases with no gene match: 8. This CDR3 contains 15 residues. The CDR3 is CASSPAGTSQNIQYF. DNA for the CDR3: TGTGCCAGCAGCCCGGCCGGGACTAGTCAAAACATTCAGTACTTC.

The chain carries TRBV9 and TRBJ2-5, with 7 nucleotides matching TRBD2. CDR1 and CDR2 from the germline V gene are SGDLS and YYNGEE. Germline trimming cut 4 bases from V and 4 bases from J; bases unmatched to any gene: 16. The CDR3 sequence is 17 residues long. The DNA of the CDR3 is TGTGCCAGCAGCCCCGGGGGAGGGTCAATACGGGGAGAGACCCAGTACTTC. This codes for CASSPGGGSIRGETQYF. Based on the CDR3 plus reference TRBV9 and TRBJ2-5, the full variable domain is DSGVTQTPKHLITATGQRVTLRCSPRSGDLSVYWYQQSLDQGLQFLIQYYNGEERAKGNILERFSAQQFPDLHSELNLSSLELGDSALYFCASSPGGGSIRGETQYFGPGTRLLVL.

The rearrangement joins TRBV27 to TRBJ2-4, with D possibly matching TRBD1 (5 bases). The CDR3 sequence is 15 residues long. Germline V gene lookup returns CDR1 MNHEY and CDR2 SMNVEV (reference sequence). V lost 6 bases to trimming and J lost 7 bases, with 19 bases between them. In DNA, the CDR3 is TGTGCCAGCAGAATAAAATTCCAGGGTATCAACATTCAGTACTTC. This sequence encodes CASRIKFQGINIQYF.

The chain employs TRBV11-2 and TRBJ2-3; D is perhaps TRBD1 (6 bases). CDR3 size: 15 residues. Germline V gene sequence: CDR1 SGHAT, CDR2 FQNNGV. Trimming cost V 1 base and J 1 base, with 9 bases left between them. The CDR3 region is CASSLVGAGTDTQYF. In nucleotides, the CDR3 is TGTGCCAGCAGCTTAGTGGGGGCTGGCACAGATACGCAGTATTTT.

This chain uses TRBV11-2 with TRBJ1-2; D ambiguous. Trimming stripped 3 bases from V and 7 bases from J, with 6 bases between. There are 11 residues in the CDR3. The germline V gene has CDR1 SGHAT and CDR2 FQNNGV. CDR3 region: CASSFRSGYTF. The CDR3 nucleotides read TGTGCCAGCAGCTTTCGGAGTGGCTACACCTTC. Full variable domain (missing parts from reference TRBV11-2 and TRBJ1-2): EAGVAQSPRYKIIEKRQSVAFWCNPISGHATLYWYQQILGQGPKLLIQFQNNGVVDDSQLPKDRFSAERLKGVDSTLKIQPAKLEDSAVYLCASSFRSGYTFGSGTRLTVV.

The rearrangement links TRBV6-9 to TRBJ2-7; perhaps TRBD1 as D (5 bases). V lost 4 bases to trimming and J lost 6 bases, with 19 bases between them. The CDR3 contains 15 residues. Germline V gene lookup returns CDR1 MNHGY and CDR2 SVAAGI. This CDR3 reads CASSSSRRKGSEQYF. DNA for the CDR3: TGTGCCAGCAGTTCCTCTCGGCGAAAGGGGTCCGAGCAGTACTTC.

The table lists this clone with a count of one. The V gene is TRBV6-5, the J gene TRBJ2-1; 9 bases agree with TRBD2. The CDR3 totals 15 residues. Germline lookup yields CDR1 MNHEY and CDR2 SVGAGI. The ends lost 6 bases at V and 6 bases at J; junction bases unmatched: 9. The CDR3 protein is CASRYSGSNRNEQFF. CDR3 coding DNA: TGTGCCAGCAGATATAGCGGGAGCAACCGCAATGAGCAGTTCTTC.

V and J are TRBV4-2 and TRBJ2-3; 9 bases are shared with TRBD2. Germline CDR1 LGHNA, CDR2 YNFKEQ. Germline trimming cut 3 bases from V and 2 bases from J; bases unmatched to any gene: 9. The CDR3 sequence is 17 residues long. For the CDR3, the DNA is TGTGCCAGCAGCCAGGATTTTAGCGGGAGCCCCACAGATACGCAGTATTTT. Residues: CASSQDFSGSPTDTQYF.

CDR3 sequence: CASSPDRASNQPQHF. The CDR3 nucleotides are TGTGCCAGCAGCCCGGACAGGGCGAGCAATCAGCCCCAGCATTTT. The chain has TRBV6-6 and TRBJ1-5; 8 nucleotides match TRBD1. With 6 bases clipped from V and 1 base from J, the junction kept 5 bases outside the gene matches. Germline CDR1 MNHNY, CDR2 SVGAGI (reference sequence). The CDR3 runs 15 residues.

The V call is TRBV11-2, the J call TRBJ1-2, with a weak D call TRBD1 (6 bases). The CDR3 extends over 14 amino acids. From germline, CDR1 is SGHAT and CDR2 FQNNGV. With 2 bases removed from V and 8 bases from J, the gap between germline ends came to 15 bases. CDR3 DNA: TGTGCCAGCAGCTTATCTACAGGGTATCAAGGCTACACCTTC. Protein product: CASSLSTGYQGYTF.

The chain uses TRBV29-1 and TRBJ2-3; no clear D. The CDR3 runs 12 residues. V was clipped by 8 bases and J by 7 bases, with 16 bases between them. Looked up from germline, CDR1 is SQVTM and CDR2 is ANQGSEA. CDR3 loop: CSTSDFLNTQYF. CDR3 bases: TGCAGCACAAGTGATTTTCTCAATACGCAGTATTTT.

The CDR3 DNA reads as TGTGCCAGTAGGAAGCGGGAGGGCCTGGATGAGCAGTTCTTC. Translated, it gives CASRKREGLDEQFF. The chain uses TRBV19 and TRBJ2-1; 10 bases match TRBD2. CDR3 length: 14 amino acids. V was pared by 6 bases and J by 8 bases, with 7 bases of the junction left unmatched. Germline CDR1 and CDR2: LNHDA and SQIVND (reference sequence). The full variable domain, rest sourced from reference TRBV19 and TRBJ2-1, is DGGITQSPKYLFRKEGQNVTLSCEQNLNHDAMYWYRQDPGQGLRLIYYSQIVNDFQKGDIAEGYSVSREKKESFPLTVTSAQKNPTAFYLCASRKREGLDEQFFGPGTRLTVL.

The J gene is TRBJ2-6, the V gene TRBV5-5; D uncertain. The CDR3 sequence is 14 residues long. The germline V gene encodes CDR1 SGHKS and CDR2 YYEKEE (reference sequence). Between the trimmed V and J ends, which lost 1 base and 11 bases, there was a span of 13 bases. This CDR3 is CASSLSSTRDVLTF. CDR3 DNA sequence: TGTGCCAGCAGCTTGTCCTCTACCCGGGACGTCCTGACTTTC.

The chain links TRBV29-1 to TRBJ2-4; D is undetermined. CDR3 size: 14 residues. Trimming stripped 3 bases from V and 0 bases from J, with 9 bases between. Germline-derived CDR1 and CDR2 are SQVTM and ANQGSEA. The CDR3 reads CSVEVRGAKNIQYF. CDR3 DNA sequence: TGCAGCGTTGAGGTGCGCGGAGCCAAAAACATTCAGTACTTC. Drawing the rest from reference TRBV29-1 and TRBJ2-4, the complete variable domain is SAVISQKPSRDICQRGTSLTIQCQVDSQVTMMFWYRQQPGQSLTLIATANQGSEATYESGFVIDKFPISRPNLTFSTLTVSNMSPEDSSIYLCSVEVRGAKNIQYFGAGTRLSVL.

The chain joins TRBV11-2 to TRBJ1-1, with D perhaps matching TRBD1 (5 bases). This CDR3 has 16 amino acids. Germline CDR1 reads SGHAT; CDR2 reads FQNNGV. V gave up 0 bases and J gave up 1 base, with 12 bases separating them. The CDR3 DNA follows: TGTGCCAGCAGCTTAGATCGGGCAGGGCGGAACACTGAAGCTTTCTTT. Translated, it gives CASSLDRAGRNTEAFF. Based on the CDR3 plus reference TRBV11-2 and TRBJ1-1, the full variable domain is EAGVAQSPRYKIIEKRQSVAFWCNPISGHATLYWYQQILGQGPKLLIQFQNNGVVDDSQLPKDRFSAERLKGVDSTLKIQPAKLEDSAVYLCASSLDRAGRNTEAFFGQGTRLTVV.

The genes are TRBV10-2 and TRBJ2-1, with 8 nucleotides matching TRBD2. Trimming removed 4 bases from V and 3 bases from J; junction bases left unmatched: 14. Germline V gene sequence: CDR1 WSHSY, CDR2 SAAADI. CDR3 length equals 18 residues. The CDR3 loop is CASSVAGSLAGLYNEQFF. CDR3 DNA sequence: TGCGCCAGCAGTGTGGCAGGGAGCCTAGCGGGCCTCTACAATGAGCAGTTCTTC.

The genes are TRBV30 and TRBJ2-3, with a tentative D call TRBD2 (5 bases). Trimming cost V 2 bases and J 1 base, with 13 bases left between them. The CDR3 spans 15 residues. In germline, CDR1 is GTSNPN, CDR2 SVGIG (reference sequence). CDR3 in DNA: TGTGCCTGGAGTAGAGGGATGGCAGGCACAGATACGCAGTATTTT. It specifies CAWSRGMAGTDTQYF.

The rearrangement links TRBV5-1 to TRBJ1-3; 8 positions match TRBD1. V dropped 4 bases and J dropped 0; count of bases not matched to a gene: 9. Germline V CDR1 and CDR2: SGHRS, YFSETQ. CDR3 length: 17 residues. The CDR3 coding sequence is TGCGCCAGCAGCAAGGACAGGGTGGGGTTCTCTGGAAACACCATATATTTT. It codes for CASSKDRVGFSGNTIYF.

V gene TRBV5-1 combines with J gene TRBJ2-3; 11 nucleotides agree with TRBD2. The ends lost 4 bases at V and 1 base at J; junction bases unmatched: 8. In germline, CDR1 is SGHRS, CDR2 YFSETQ. The CDR3 loop spans 17 amino acids. The CDR3 coding sequence is TGCGCCAGCAGCCTGACTAGCGGGGCCGATCGCACAGATACGCAGTATTTT. Translating it yields CASSLTSGADRTDTQYF. The whole variable domain, remainder taken from reference TRBV5-1 and TRBJ2-3, is KAGVTQTPRYLIKTRGQQVTLSCSPISGHRSVSWYQQTPGQGLQFLFEYFSETQRNKGNFPGRFSGRQFSNSRSEMNVSTLELGDSALYLCASSLTSGADRTDTQYFGPGTRLTVL.

V is TRBV15 and J is TRBJ2-1, with TRBD2 matching over 13 bases. Trimming removed 5 bases from V and 7 bases from J; junction bases left unmatched: 8. Germline CDR1 and CDR2: LNHNV and YYDKDF (reference sequence). The CDR3 covers 16 residues. The CDR3 bases are TGTGCCACCAGCTTCCAACTGGGACTAGCGGGGAATGAGCAGTTCTTC. Its protein is CATSFQLGLAGNEQFF.

The chain couples TRBV5-1 to TRBJ1-4; D uncertain. Trimming removed 1 base from V and 5 bases from J, with 9 bases in between. Germline V gives CDR1 SGHRS, CDR2 YFSETQ. This CDR3 has 14 residues. For the CDR3, the DNA is TGCGCCAGCAGCTTGCCGGGTTCGAATGAAAAACTGTTTTTT. Translating gives CASSLPGSNEKLFF.